The rows below give T cell receptor beta chains drawn from one sample of a study of T cells expressing NK-cell markers. TCRdb reprocessed the 5' RACE reads and keeps a single row for each CDR3 protein, giving no DNA. The specimen's table records roughly 390,000 distinct CDR3 sequences. The sample was blood T cells: a sorted CD56 or NKG2C T cell subset, CD4+ or CD8+ T cells, or bulk PBMC T cells (not recorded which). Source of these receptors: a man aged 18-75 years in good health. The CDR3 runs from the conserved cysteine through the conserved F or W. The order of the fields is V gene, J gene, CDR3 protein.

>TRBV7-9|TRBJ2-1
CASSGGFGGDNEQFF
>TRBV20-1|TRBJ2-1
CSARMGQGSSYNEQFF
>TRBV3-1|TRBJ2-2
CASTQQGLNTGELFF
>TRBV3-1|TRBJ2-1
CASSQDWVVSSYNEQFF
>TRBV28|TRBJ1-2
CASGRMHYGYTF
>TRBV11-2|TRBJ1-1
CASSSFQGDTEAFF
>TRBV7-2|TRBJ2-7
CASSTQATSGGLLEQYF
>TRBV10-3|TRBJ2-2
CAIMITAGAGELFF
>TRBV15|TRBJ1-3
CATSREDRGTIYF
>TRBV7-2|TRBJ1-4
CASSLQGIANEKLFF
>TRBV10-3|TRBJ2-3
CAISARQVDTDTQYF
>TRBV20-1|TRBJ1-5
CSARLPQGGQPQHF
>TRBV20-1|TRBJ2-5
CSAKPGAGMKKETQYF
>TRBV28|TRBJ1-2
CASSPPRVFNGYTF
>TRBV18|TRBJ1-5
CASSPRAGSQNPQHF
>TRBV6-1|TRBJ1-5
CASAKPGTLQPQHF
>TRBV5-1|TRBJ1-1
CASSGDRGRTEAFF
>TRBV4-2|TRBJ2-1
CASSKIVPNLGEQFF
>TRBV14|TRBJ1-1
CASSHRGLFAEAFF
>TRBV5-8|TRBJ2-5
CASSPGIGQETQYF
>TRBV7-9|TRBJ2-7
CASSPVGQGMEEQYF
>TRBV18|TRBJ1-6
CASSPSEDSPLHF
>TRBV18|TRBJ2-5
CASSPPVRTSGTQYF
>TRBV2|TRBJ2-1
CASRIIASPYNEQFF
>TRBV6-5|TRBJ2-5
CASSYSPGEETQYF
>TRBV7-9|TRBJ2-3
CASSLGLDNVRTDTQYF
>TRBV9|TRBJ1-1
CASRRGGGQNTEAFF
>TRBV12-3/TRBV12-4|TRBJ2-1
CASSRGGGRANEQFF
>TRBV7-8|TRBJ2-7
CASSLFQGQAEQYF
>TRBV18|TRBJ1-4
CASSRADRISEKLFF
>TRBV6-1|TRBJ2-7
CASSEASWGSGEQYF
>TRBV20-1|TRBJ2-7
CSARGQGTNEQYF
>TRBV21-1|TRBJ2-2
CASSKAKTERTPGSCFF
>TRBV29-1|TRBJ1-2
CSVRDGDGKGYTF
>TRBV5-5|TRBJ1-4
CASSLSAGFYEKLFF
>TRBV28|TRBJ1-2
CASSLEGVDYTF
>TRBV4-2|TRBJ2-2
CASSPRTSGGARELFF
>TRBV6-1|TRBJ2-1
CASILSGGSNEQFF
>TRBV28|TRBJ2-5
CASSPQTTGDRTQYF
>TRBV5-1|TRBJ1-2
CASSAPDRGYYGYTF
>TRBV20-1|TRBJ2-2
CSARETWGELFF
>TRBV7-9|TRBJ2-5
CASSSSPTSGQETQYF
>TRBV20-1|TRBJ1-6
CSARDTQGYNSPLHF
>TRBV5-8|TRBJ1-4
CASRWTGTNEKLFF
>TRBV5-1|TRBJ2-5
CASSSGLAGGGETQYF
>TRBV11-3|TRBJ2-5
CASSAGQGIQETQYF
>TRBV20-1|TRBJ2-3
CSAPSSGGASTDTQYF
>TRBV6-2/TRBV6-3|TRBJ2-1
CASSYSTKRVSTYNEQFF
>TRBV29-1|TRBJ2-7
CSARAKGSNWDEQYF
>TRBV20-1|TRBJ2-1
CSARDAREWTYNEQFF
>TRBV6-1|TRBJ2-3
CASSEATRRLTDTQYF
>TRBV5-1|TRBJ2-3
CASSPIWTSGGQNTDTQYF
>TRBV7-2|TRBJ2-7
CASSQRLRQDEQYF
>TRBV20-1|TRBJ2-7
CSACPLDRGRNEQYF